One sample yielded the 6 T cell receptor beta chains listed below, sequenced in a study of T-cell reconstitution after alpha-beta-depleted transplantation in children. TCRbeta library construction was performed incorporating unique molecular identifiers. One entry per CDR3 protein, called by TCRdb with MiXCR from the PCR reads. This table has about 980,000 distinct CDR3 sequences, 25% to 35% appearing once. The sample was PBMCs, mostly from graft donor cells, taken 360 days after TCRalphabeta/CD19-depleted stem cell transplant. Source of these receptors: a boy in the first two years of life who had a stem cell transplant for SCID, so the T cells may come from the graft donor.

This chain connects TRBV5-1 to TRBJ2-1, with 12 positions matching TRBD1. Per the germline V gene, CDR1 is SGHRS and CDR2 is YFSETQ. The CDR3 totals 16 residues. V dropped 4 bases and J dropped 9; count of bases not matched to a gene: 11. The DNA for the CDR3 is TGCGCCAGCAGCATGGGACAGGGGGCGGTGAAATTTGAGCAGTTCTTC. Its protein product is CASSMGQGAVKFEQFF.

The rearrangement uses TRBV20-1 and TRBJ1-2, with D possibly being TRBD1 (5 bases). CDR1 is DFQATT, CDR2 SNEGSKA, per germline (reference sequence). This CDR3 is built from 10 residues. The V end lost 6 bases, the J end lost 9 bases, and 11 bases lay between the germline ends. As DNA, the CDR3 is TGCAGTGCCTCCGAGGGGAGCTACACCTTC. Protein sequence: CSASEGSYTF.

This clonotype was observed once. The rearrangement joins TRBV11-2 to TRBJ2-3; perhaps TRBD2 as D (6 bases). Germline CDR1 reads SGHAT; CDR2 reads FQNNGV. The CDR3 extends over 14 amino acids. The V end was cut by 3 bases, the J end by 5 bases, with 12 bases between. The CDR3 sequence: CASSFWRGRDTQYF. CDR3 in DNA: TGTGCCAGCAGCTTTTGGAGGGGTCGAGATACGCAGTATTTT.

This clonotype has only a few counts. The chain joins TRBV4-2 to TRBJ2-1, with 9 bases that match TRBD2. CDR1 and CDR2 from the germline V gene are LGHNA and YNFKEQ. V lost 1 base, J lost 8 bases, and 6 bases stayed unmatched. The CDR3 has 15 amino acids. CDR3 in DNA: TGTGCCAGCAGCCAAGTCAAGGCGGGGGGGCATGAGCAGTTCTTC. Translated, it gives CASSQVKAGGHEQFF.

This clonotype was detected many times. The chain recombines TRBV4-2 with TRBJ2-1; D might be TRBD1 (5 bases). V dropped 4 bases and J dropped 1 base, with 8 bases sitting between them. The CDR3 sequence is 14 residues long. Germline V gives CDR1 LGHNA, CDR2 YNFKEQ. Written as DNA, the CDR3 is TGTGCCAGCAGCCCCAGGGCGTCCTACAATGAGCAGTTCTTC. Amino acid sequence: CASSPRASYNEQFF.

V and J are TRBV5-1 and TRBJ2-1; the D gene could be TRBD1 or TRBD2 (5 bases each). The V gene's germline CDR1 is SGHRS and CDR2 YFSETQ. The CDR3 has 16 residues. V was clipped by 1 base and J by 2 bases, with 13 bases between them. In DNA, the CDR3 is TGCGCCAGCAGCTTGCCCCGGGACCCGGCCTACAATGAGCAGTTCTTC. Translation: CASSLPRDPAYNEQFF.